This T cell receptor beta chain was profiled in a study of blood T cell repertoires in COVID-19 (dated by TCRdb to the early 2020s). Describing the broader study: Collaborator samples came from the United States, Italy and Spain and covered acute and convalescent phases of COVID-19. Subjects who had been exposed to COVID-19, were actively infected with it, or had recovered from it provided the deeply sampled blood TCRbeta repertoires that made up the dataset. Nearly every sample came with metadata listing a de-identified subject ID, COVID-19 status, age in years and sex. The repertoires were released in a freely available public database intended as a resource for research on the immune response to SARS-CoV-2. The material from the prospective study consisted of cDNA or gDNA derived from T cells, B-cell-depleted T cells, or PBMCs. Where HLA class I and class II types were available, the types were taken from metadata supplied by the sample provider, not from assay-based typing. Samples were obtained from the ongoing ImmuneRACE study (first 160 participants) and from 1,254 subjects provided by 6 global collaborators.

Collaborating institutions collected whole blood in K2EDTA tubes following their own protocols. Collaborator samples were shipped for TCRbeta analysis as frozen whole blood, isolated PBMCs, or DNA extracted from either sample type. As encoded in the germline V gene (reference sequence), CDR1 is LGHDT while CDR2 is YNNKEL. Including the terminal cysteine and phenylalanine, the CDR3 comprises 16 residues. The kept DNA is CDR3 alone, 48 bases in frame from the first base. V loses 4 bases at its end and J loses 1 base; junction bases beyond the gene matches: 5. Here is what the overall study found, with its caveats: The amount of clinical and demographic metadata varied by source and participant and was provided uncurated.

As for this clone: Its target antigen remains unknown. No per-base quality is available; no much larger clone lies one base away.

TCRbeta CDR3 regions were amplified from genomic DNA by means of the immunoSEQ Assay, a bias-controlled multiplex PCR. The paper's data handling went like this. Within the assay, amplification of reference gene primers was used to estimate how many nucleated cells each sample contained. To quantify the absolute abundance of each unique TCRbeta CDR3 rearrangement, sequence reads were collapsed and filtered. For each sample, productive Simpson clonality was calculated as the square root of Simpson's diversity index across productive rearrangements. TCRdb limited this immuneACCESS table to in-frame rearrangements with V and J called. A share of clones is missing; checked studies link under half to unresolved V genes, and the rest is unexplained. Clonal size and the V and J genes are those of that table, whereas D and trimming came from the DNA. For this sample the table gives under 55,000 clones, of which over 85% were detected only once. Under 4.5% of the sample is taken by the ten largest.

The chain is encoded by TRBV3-1 (or the pseudogene TRBV3-2) joined to TRBJ2-2, and 8 junctional nucleotides match TRBD1. This TCR came from a human donor in a cohort sampled during active COVID-19. What was sequenced was peripheral blood. The DNA reads TGTGCCAGCAGCCGACCAGGGACAGGGAACACCGGGGAGCTGTTTTTT. Translation gives CASSRPGTGNTGELFF.